The next 3 T cell receptor beta chains were all read from a single sample in a study of identical twins. MiXCR, run by TCRdb on the 5' RACE reads, gives a single entry per CDR3 protein. The table lists about 890,000 distinct CDR3 sequences, more than 9% of them singletons. These sequences were also reported in another study, on yellow fever vaccine responses in identical twins.

The specimen was PBMCs. These receptors all stem from a woman aged 18-29 years in good health.

The J gene is TRBJ1-2, the V gene TRBV20-1, with 9 bases that match TRBD1. The CDR3 spans 12 residues. V lost 8 bases to trimming and J lost 4 bases; unmatched junction nucleotides: 5. Germline loops: CDR1 DFQATT, CDR2 SNEGSKA (reference sequence). CDR3 sequence: CSHRDRVYGYTF. CDR3 bases: TGCAGTCACCGGGACAGGGTCTATGGCTACACCTTC.

This clonotype was found a few times. The chain joins TRBV10-3 to TRBJ2-1, with D possibly TRBD2 on 6 matching bases. CDR1 is ENHRY and CDR2 is SYGVKD in the germline V gene. The CDR3 is 14 residues long. V gave up 4 bases and J gave up 4 bases, with 11 bases separating them. The CDR3 spells CAISARGTYNEQFF. Written as DNA, the CDR3 is TGTGCCATCAGTGCCCGCGGGACTTACAATGAGCAGTTCTTC.

This clonotype was detected a few times. The V call is TRBV10-3, the J call TRBJ2-7, with D uncertain. Germline CDR1 is ENHRY and CDR2 is SYGVKD. The CDR3 spans 11 residues. V was trimmed by 10 bases and J by 1 base, leaving 8 bases between them. The DNA of the CDR3 is TGTGCCACCCTCGGATCCTACGAGCAGTACTTC. This encodes CATLGSYEQYF.